What follows is one TCR beta chain and its context. Its antigen is unknown. 5'RACE with 10-nucleotide random UMIs produced the cDNA. Every sequencing run returned over 190 million TCR-beta sequences, which were derived from 15-18 subjects. TCRdb ran MiXCR on the 5' RACE reads and lists one entry per CDR3 protein. The repertoire has 35,000 or so distinct CDR3 sequences, roughly 13% of them found once; the top ten carry 25% to 30%. This specimen belongs to a study of neurological immune-mediated disorders. Findings and limits, study-wide: None of the CDR3 amino acid sequences in expanded clones turned up in more than one subject, which points to private repertoires in all groups. The greatest TCR clonal expansion occurred in HTLV-1-associated myelopathy and the least in multiple sclerosis, which fell below healthy controls.

Sequencing was done on a sample of PBMCs. The clonotype comes from a woman in her forties or fifties with HTLV-1-associated myelopathy (HAM/TSP).

The CDR3 DNA sequence: TGTGCCAGCAGCCCGGCCAGGGGTCAAGCCTACGAGCAGTACTTC. Protein: CASSPARGQAYEQYF. The genes are TRBV4-2 and TRBJ2-7, with D perhaps matching TRBD1 (6 bases). V lost 4 bases to trimming and J lost 2 bases, with 15 bases between them. CDR1 and CDR2 (germline): LGHNA, YNFKEQ. CDR3 length: 15 amino acids.